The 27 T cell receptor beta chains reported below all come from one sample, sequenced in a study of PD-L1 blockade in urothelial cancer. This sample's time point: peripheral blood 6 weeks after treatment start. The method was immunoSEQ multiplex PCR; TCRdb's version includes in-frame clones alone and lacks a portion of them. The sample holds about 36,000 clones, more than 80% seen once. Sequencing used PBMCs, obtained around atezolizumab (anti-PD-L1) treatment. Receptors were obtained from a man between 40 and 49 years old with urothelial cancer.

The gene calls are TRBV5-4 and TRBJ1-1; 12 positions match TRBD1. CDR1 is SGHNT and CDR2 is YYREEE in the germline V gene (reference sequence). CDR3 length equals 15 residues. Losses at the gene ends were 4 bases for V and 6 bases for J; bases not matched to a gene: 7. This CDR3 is CASSHEGTGGSEAFF. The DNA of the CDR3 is TGTGCCAGCAGCCATGAGGGGACAGGGGGCTCTGAAGCTTTCTTT. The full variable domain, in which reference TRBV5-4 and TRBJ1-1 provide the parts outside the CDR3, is ETGVTQSPTHLIKTRGQQVTLRCSSQSGHNTVSWYQQALGQGPQFIFQYYREEENGRGNFPPRFSGLQFPNYSSELNVNALELDDSALYLCASSHEGTGGSEAFFGQGTRLTVV.

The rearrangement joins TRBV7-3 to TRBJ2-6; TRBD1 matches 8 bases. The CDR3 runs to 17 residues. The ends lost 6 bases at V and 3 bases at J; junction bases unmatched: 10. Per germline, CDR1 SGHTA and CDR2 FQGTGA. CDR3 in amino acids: CASRDTGTGLGANVLTF. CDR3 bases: TGTGCCAGCAGGGACACAGGGACAGGTCTTGGGGCCAACGTCCTGACTTTC. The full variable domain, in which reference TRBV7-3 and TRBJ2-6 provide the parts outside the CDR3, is GAGVSQTPSNKVTEKGKYVELRCDPISGHTALYWYRQSLGQGPEFLIYFQGTGAADDSGLPNDRFFAVRPEGSVSTLKIQRTERGDSAVYLCASRDTGTGLGANVLTFGAGSRLTVL.

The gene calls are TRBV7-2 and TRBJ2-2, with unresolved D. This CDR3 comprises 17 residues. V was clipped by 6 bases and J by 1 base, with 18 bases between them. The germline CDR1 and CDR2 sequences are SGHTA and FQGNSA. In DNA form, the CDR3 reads TGTGCCAGCAGGGATACCTTCTCCGCAGGGAACACCGGGGAGCTGTTTTTT. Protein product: CASRDTFSAGNTGELFF. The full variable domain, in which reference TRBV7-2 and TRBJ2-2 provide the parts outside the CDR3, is GAGVSQSPSNKVTEKGKDVELRCDPISGHTALYWYRQSLGQGLEFLIYFQGNSAPDKSGLPSDRFSAERTGGSVSTLTIQRTQQEDSAVYLCASRDTFSAGNTGELFFGEGSRLTVL.

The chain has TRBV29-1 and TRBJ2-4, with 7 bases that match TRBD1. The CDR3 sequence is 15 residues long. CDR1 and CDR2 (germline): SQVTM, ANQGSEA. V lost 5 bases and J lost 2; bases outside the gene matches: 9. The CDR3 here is CSVPDRVRPKNIQYF. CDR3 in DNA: TGCAGCGTTCCAGACAGGGTAAGGCCCAAAAACATTCAGTACTTC.

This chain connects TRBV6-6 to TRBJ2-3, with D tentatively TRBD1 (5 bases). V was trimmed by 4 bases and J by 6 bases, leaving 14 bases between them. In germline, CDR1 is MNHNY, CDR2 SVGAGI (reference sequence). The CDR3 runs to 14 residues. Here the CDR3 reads CASSSFDSGDTQYF. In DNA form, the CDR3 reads TGTGCCAGCAGTTCCTTCGACTCAGGGGATACGCAGTATTTT.

The CDR3 loop reads CASSFPLAGQETQYF. The DNA of the CDR3 is TGTGCCAGCAGCTTCCCCCTAGCGGGCCAAGAGACCCAGTACTTC. The chain recombines TRBV7-2 with TRBJ2-5; 8 nucleotides align to TRBD2. V gave up 3 bases and J gave up 1 base; unmatched junction bases: 4. Germline values: CDR1 SGHTA, CDR2 FQGNSA. This CDR3 spans 15 amino acids.

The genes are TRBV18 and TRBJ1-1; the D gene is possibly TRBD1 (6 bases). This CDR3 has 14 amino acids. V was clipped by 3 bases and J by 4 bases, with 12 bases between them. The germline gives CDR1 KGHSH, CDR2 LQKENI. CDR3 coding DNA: TGTGCCAGCTCACCGGGGGCCCAGGGCACTGAAGCTTTCTTT. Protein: CASSPGAQGTEAFF.

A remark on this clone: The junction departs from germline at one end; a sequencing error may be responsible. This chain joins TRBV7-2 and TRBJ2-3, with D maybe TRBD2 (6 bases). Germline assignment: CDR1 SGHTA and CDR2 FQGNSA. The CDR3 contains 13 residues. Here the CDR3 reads CASSLGGLSLGSF. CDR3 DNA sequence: TGTGCCAGCAGCTTAGGGGGACTCTCCCTAGGGAGTTTT.

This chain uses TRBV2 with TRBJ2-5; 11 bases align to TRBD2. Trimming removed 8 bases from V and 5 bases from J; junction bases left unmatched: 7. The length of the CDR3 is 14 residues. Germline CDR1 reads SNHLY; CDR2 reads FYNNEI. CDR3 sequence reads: CASLAGGGGETQYF. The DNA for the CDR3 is TGTGCCAGCCTAGCGGGAGGTGGAGGGGAGACCCAGTACTTC.

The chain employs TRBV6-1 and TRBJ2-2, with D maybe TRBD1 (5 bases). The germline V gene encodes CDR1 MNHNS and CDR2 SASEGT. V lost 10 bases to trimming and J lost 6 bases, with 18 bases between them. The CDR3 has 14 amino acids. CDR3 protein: CAMRSQGNPGELFF. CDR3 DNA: TGTGCCATGAGGAGTCAGGGAAATCCCGGGGAGCTGTTTTTT.

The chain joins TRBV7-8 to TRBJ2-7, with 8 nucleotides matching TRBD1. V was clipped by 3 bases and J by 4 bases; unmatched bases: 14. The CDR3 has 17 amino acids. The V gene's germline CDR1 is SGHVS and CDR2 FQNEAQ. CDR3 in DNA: TGTGCCAGCAGCTTGGGCACAGGGGGGTTTTCGGGGTACGAGCAGTACTTC. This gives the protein CASSLGTGGFSGYEQYF.

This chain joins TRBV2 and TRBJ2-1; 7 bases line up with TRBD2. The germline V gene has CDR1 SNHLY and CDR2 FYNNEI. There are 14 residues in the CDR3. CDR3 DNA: TGTGCGATCCCAGGGCGGGAGCGGAGCAATGAGCAGTTCTTC. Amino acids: CAIPGRERSNEQFF. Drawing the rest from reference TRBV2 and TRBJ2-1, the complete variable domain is EPEVTQTPSHQVTQMGQEVILRCVPISNHLYFYWYRQILGQKVEFLVSFYNNEISEKSEIFDDQFSVERPDGSNFTLKIRSTKLEDSAMYFCAIPGRERSNEQFFGPGTRLTVL.

As DNA, the CDR3 is TGTGCCAGCAGCCCCGGACACCTTAACTCCTATGGCTACACCTTC. Translation gives CASSPGHLNSYGYTF. The chain employs TRBV7-2 and TRBJ1-2, with a possible D match to TRBD1 (5 bases). This CDR3 has 15 residues. V was cut by 5 bases and J by 4 bases, with 17 bases left in between. CDR1 and CDR2 from the germline V gene are SGHTA and FQGNSA. The entire variable domain, with the rest obtained from reference TRBV7-2 and TRBJ1-2, is as follows: GAGVSQSPSNKVTEKGKDVELRCDPISGHTALYWYRQSLGQGLEFLIYFQGNSAPDKSGLPSDRFSAERTGGSVSTLTIQRTQQEDSAVYLCASSPGHLNSYGYTFGSGTRLTVV.

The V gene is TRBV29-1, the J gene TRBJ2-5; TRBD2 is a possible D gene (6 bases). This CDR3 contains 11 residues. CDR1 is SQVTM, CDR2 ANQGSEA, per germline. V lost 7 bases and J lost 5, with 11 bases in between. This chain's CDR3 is CSGGVGETQYF. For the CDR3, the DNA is TGCAGCGGGGGGGTCGGGGAGACCCAGTACTTC.

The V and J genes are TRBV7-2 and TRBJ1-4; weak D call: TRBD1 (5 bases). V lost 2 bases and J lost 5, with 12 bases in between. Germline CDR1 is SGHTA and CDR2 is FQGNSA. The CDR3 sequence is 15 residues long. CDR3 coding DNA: TGTGCCAGCAGCTTAAGCCCGACAGTCAATGAAAAACTGTTTTTT. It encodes CASSLSPTVNEKLFF.

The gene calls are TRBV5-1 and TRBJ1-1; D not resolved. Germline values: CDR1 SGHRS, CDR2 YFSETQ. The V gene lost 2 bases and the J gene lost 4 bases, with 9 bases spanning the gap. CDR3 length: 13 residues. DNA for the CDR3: TGCGCCAGCAGCTTCGAGGGAGGCACTGAAGCTTTCTTT. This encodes CASSFEGGTEAFF.

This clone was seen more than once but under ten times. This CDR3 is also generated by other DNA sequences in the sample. CDR3 region: CASSVGGSGRGETQYF. CDR3 DNA: TGTGCCAGCAGCGTAGGGGGTAGCGGGAGGGGGGAGACCCAGTACTTC. The chain joins TRBV9 to TRBJ2-5, with 11 bases aligning to TRBD2. Per the germline V gene, CDR1 is SGDLS and CDR2 is YYNGEE. The CDR3 sequence is 16 residues long. Germline trimming cut 0 bases from V and 5 bases from J; bases unmatched to any gene: 6.

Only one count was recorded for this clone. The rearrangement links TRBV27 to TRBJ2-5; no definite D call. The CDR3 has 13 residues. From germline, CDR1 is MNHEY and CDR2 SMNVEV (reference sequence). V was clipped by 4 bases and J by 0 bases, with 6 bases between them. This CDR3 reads CASSSQYQETQYF. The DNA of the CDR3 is TGTGCCAGCAGTTCCCAGTACCAAGAGACCCAGTACTTC.

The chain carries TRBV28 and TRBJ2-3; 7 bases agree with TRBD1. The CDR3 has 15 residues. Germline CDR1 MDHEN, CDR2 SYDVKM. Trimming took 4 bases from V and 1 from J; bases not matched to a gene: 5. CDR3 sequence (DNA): TGTGCCAGCAGTTCCAGAGACAGGGGCACAGATACGCAGTATTTT. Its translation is CASSSRDRGTDTQYF.

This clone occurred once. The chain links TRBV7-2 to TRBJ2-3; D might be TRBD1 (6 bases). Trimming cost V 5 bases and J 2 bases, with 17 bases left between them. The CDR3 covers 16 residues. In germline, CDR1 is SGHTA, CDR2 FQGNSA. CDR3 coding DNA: TGTGCCAGCAGCCCGCGGACAGAAAAATTCACAGATACGCAGTATTTT. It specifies CASSPRTEKFTDTQYF.

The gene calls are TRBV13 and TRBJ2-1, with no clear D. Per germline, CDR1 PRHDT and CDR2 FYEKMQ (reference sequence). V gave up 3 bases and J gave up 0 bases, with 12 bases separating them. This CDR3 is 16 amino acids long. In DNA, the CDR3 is TGTGCCAGCAGCTTTTCCTATCGGAGCTCCTACAATGAGCAGTTCTTC. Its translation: CASSFSYRSSYNEQFF.

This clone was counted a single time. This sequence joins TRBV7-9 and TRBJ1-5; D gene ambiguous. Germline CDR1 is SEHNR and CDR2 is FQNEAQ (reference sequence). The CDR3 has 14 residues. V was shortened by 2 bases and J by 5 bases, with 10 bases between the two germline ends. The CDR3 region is CASSLSREDQPQHF. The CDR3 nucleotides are TGTGCCAGCAGCTTATCGAGGGAAGATCAGCCCCAGCATTTT. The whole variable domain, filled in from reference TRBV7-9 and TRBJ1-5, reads DTGVSQNPRHKITKRGQNVTFRCDPISEHNRLYWYRQTLGQGPEFLTYFQNEAQLEKSRLLSDRFSAERPKGSFSTLEIQRTEQGDSAMYLCASSLSREDQPQHFGDGTRLSIL.

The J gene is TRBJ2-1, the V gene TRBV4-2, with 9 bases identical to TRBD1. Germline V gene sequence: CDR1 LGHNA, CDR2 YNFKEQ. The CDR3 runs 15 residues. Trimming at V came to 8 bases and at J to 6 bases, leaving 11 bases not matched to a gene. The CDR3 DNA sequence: TGTGCCAGCTCATTCCCGGGACAGGGCAGCAATGAGCAGTTCTTC. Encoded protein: CASSFPGQGSNEQFF.

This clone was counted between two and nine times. The CDR3 spells CAIKGREGGELFF. The CDR3 DNA follows: TGTGCCATCAAGGGCCGGGAAGGCGGGGAGCTGTTTTTT. The chain uses TRBV10-3 and TRBJ2-2; D may be TRBD2 (5 bases). V was pared by 7 bases and J by 7 bases, with 13 bases between. The CDR3 runs 13 residues. Germline CDR1 is ENHRY and CDR2 is SYGVKD.

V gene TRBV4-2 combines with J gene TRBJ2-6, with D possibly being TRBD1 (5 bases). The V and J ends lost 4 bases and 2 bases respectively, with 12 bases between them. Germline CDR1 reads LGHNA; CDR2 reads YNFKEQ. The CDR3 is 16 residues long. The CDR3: CASSPLGAAGANVLTF. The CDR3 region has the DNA TGTGCCAGCAGCCCCTTAGGGGCGGCTGGGGCCAACGTCCTGACTTTC.

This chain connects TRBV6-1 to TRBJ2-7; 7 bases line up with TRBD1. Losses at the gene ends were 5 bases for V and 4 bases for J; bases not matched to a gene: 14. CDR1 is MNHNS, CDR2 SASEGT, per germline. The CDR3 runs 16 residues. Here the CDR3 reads CASSKDRAKGDYEQYF. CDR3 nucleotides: TGTGCCAGCAGTAAAGACAGGGCCAAAGGAGATTACGAGCAGTACTTC.

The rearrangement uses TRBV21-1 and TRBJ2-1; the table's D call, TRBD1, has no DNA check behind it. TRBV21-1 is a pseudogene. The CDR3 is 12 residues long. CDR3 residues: CASSKKDTEQFF. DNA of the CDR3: TGTGCCAGCAGCAAAAAGGACACTGAGCAGTTCTTC.